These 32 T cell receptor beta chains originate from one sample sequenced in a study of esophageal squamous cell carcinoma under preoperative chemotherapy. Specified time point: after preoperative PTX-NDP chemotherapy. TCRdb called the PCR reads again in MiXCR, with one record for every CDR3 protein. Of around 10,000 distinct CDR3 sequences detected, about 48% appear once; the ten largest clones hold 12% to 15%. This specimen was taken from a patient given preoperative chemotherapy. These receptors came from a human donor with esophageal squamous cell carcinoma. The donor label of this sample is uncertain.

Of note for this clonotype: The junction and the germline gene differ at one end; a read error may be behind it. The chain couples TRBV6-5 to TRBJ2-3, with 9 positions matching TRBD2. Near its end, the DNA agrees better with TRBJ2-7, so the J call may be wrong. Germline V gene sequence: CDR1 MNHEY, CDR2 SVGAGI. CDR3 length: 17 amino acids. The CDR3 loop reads CASSLAGGAGDGDTQYF. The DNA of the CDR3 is TGTGCCAGTAGTTTGGCGGGAGGGGCGGGAGACGGAGATACGCAGTACTTC.

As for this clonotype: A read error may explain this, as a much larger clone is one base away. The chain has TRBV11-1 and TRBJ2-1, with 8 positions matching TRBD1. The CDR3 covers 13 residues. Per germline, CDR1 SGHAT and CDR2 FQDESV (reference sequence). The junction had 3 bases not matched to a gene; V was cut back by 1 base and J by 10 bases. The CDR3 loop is CASSLVSGGEQFF. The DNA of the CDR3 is TGTGCCAGCAGCTTAGTTTCAGGGGGCGAGCAGTTCTTC. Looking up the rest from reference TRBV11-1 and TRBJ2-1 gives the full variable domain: EAEVAQSPRYKITEKSQAVAFWCDPISGHATLYWYRQILGQGPELLVQFQDESVVDDSQLPKDRFSAERLKGVDSTLKIQPAELGDSAMYLCASSLVSGGEQFFGPGTRLTVL.

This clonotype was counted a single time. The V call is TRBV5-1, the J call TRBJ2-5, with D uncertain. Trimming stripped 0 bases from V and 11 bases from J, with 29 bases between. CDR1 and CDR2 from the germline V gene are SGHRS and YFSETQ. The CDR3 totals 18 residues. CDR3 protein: CASSLDFQREALGNEQYF. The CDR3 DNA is TGCGCCAGCAGCTTGGACTTTCAGCGAGAGGCCCTTGGCAATGAGCAGTACTTC.

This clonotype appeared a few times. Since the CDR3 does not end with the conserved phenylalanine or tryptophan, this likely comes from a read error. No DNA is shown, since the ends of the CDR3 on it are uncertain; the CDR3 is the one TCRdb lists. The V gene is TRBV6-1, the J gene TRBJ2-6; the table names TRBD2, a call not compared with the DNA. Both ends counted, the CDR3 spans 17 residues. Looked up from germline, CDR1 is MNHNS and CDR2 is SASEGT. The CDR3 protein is CASSEALQALVGQYFGV.

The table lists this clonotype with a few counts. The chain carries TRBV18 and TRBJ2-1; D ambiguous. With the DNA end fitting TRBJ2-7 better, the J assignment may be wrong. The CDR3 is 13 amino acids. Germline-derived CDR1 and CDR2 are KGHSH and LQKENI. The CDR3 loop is CASSPDRIGEQYF. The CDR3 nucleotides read TGTGCCAGCTCACCCGATCGAATCGGGGAGCAGTACTTC.

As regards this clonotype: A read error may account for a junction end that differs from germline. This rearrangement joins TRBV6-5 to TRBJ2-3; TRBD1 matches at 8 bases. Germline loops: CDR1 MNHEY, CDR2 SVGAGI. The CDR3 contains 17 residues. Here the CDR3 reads CASSYFGTGGMPYEQYF. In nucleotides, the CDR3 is TGTGCCAGCAGTTACTTCGGCACAGGGGGGATGCCCTACGAGCAGTACTTT.

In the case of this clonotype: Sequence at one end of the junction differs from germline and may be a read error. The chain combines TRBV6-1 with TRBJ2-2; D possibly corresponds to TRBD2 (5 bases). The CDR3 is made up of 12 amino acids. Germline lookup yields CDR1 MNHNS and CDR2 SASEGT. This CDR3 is CASGQSTGEQFF. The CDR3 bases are TGTGCCAGCGGGCAGAGCACCGGGGAGCAGTTTTTT.

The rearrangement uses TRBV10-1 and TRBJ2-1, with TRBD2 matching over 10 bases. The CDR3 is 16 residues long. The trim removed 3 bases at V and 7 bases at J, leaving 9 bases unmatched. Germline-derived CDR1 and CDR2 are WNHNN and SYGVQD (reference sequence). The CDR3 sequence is CASSDSGTSEYNEQFF. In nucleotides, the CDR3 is TGCGCCAGCAGTGATAGCGGGACTAGCGAGTATAATGAGCAGTTCTTC.

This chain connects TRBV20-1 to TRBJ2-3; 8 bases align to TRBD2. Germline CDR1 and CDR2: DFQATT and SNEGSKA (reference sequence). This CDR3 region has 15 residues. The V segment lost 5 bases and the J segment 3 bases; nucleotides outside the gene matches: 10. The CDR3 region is CSASLSGSLTDTQYF. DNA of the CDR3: TGCAGTGCTTCCCTAAGCGGGAGTTTGACAGATACGCAGTATTTT.

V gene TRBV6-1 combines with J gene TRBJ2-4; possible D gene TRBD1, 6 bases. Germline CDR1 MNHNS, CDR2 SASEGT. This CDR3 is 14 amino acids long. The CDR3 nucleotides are TGTGCGGGCAGTGGGGGCCGAGACGAAGAGACGCAGTACTTC. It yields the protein CAGSGGRDEETQYF.

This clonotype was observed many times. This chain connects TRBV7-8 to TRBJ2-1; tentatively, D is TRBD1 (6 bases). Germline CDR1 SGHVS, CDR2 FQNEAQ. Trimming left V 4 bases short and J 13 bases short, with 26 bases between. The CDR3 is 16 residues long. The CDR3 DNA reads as TGTGCCAGCAGCTCCCCTTGGGGGCGGAGCCAAGAGACCCAGTTCTTC. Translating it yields CASSSPWGRSQETQFF.

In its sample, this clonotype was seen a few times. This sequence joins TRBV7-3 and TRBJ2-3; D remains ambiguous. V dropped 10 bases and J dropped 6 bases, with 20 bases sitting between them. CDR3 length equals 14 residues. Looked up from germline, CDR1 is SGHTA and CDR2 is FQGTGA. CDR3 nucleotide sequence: TGTGCCACCAAAAGCCAGTCCGCAGAGGATACGCAGTATTTT. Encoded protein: CATKSQSAEDTQYF. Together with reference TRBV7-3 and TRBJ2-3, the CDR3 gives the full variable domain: GAGVSQTPSNKVTEKGKYVELRCDPISGHTALYWYRQSLGQGPEFLIYFQGTGAADDSGLPNDRFFAVRPEGSVSTLKIQRTERGDSAVYLCATKSQSAEDTQYFGPGTRLTVL.

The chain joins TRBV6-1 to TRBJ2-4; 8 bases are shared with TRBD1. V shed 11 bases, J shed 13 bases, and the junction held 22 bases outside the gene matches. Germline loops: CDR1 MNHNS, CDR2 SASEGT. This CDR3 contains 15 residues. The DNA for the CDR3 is TGTGCCGCGGGTGAAGCGACAGGGGACCAAGAGACGCAGTACTTC. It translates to CAAGEATGDQETQYF.

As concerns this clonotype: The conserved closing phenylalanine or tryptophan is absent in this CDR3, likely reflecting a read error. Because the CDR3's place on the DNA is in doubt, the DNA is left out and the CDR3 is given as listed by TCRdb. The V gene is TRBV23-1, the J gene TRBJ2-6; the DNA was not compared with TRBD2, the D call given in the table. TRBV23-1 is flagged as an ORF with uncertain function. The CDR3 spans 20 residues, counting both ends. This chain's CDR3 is CASSQVRGTSGLKNIQYFGA.

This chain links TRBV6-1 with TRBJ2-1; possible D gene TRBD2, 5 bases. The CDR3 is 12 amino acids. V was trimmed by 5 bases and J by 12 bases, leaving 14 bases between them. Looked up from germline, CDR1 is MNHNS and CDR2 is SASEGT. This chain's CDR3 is CASSPLRVLQFF. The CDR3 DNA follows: TGTGCCAGCAGTCCTCTGCGGGTCCTGCAGTTCTTC.

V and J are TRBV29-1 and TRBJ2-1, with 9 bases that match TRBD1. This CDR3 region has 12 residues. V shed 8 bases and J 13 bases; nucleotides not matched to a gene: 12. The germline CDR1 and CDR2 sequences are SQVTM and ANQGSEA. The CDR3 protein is CSPAGQGGTQFF. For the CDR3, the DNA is TGCAGCCCCGCGGGACAGGGAGGAACCCAGTTCTTC.

This CDR3 reads CASSLAGTGSYNEQYF. Written as DNA, the CDR3 is TGTGCCAGCAGCTTAGCCGGGACAGGGTCCTACAATGAGCAGTACTTC. The V call is TRBV7-2, the J call TRBJ2-1; 9 bases line up with TRBD1. The J call could be wrong; TRBJ2-7 is a better fit for the DNA end. Germline V gene data show CDR1 as SGHTA and CDR2 as FQGNSA. The CDR3 is 16 residues long.

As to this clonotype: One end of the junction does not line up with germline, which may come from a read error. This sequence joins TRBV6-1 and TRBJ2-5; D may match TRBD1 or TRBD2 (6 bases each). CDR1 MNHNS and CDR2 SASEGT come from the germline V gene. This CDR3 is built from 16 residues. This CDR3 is CASAGIGGSDQETQYF. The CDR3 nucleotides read TGTGCCAGCGCGGGAATAGGGGGGAGTGACCAAGAGACGCAGTACTTC.

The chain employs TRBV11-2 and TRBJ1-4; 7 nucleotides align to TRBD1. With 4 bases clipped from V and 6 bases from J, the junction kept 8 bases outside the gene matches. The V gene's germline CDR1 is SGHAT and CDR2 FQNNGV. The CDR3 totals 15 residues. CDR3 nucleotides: TGTGCCAGCAGCTCCCCCCAGGGGGTCCATGAAAAACTGTTTTTT. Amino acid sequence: CASSSPQGVHEKLFF.

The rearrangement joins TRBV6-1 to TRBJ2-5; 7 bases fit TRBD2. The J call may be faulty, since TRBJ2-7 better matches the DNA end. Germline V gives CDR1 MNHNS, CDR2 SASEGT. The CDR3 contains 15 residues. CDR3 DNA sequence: TGTGCCAGCAGTGAAGGCGGGGGAAGCTCCTACGAGCAGTACTTC. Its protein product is CASSEGGGSSYEQYF.

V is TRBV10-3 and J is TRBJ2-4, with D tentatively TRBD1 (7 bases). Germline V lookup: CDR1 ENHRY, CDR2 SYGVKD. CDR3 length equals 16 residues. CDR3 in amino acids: CFCRGEGGRDQEIQYF. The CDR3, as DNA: TGTTTCTGCAGGGGGGAAGGAGGGCGTGACCAAGAGATTCAGTACTTC.

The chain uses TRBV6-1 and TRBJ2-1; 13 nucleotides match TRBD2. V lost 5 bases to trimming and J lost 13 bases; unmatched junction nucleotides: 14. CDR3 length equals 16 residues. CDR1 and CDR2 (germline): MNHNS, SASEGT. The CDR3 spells CASSPPGLAGQETQFF. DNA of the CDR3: TGTGCCAGCAGTCCCCCGGGACTAGCGGGACAAGAGACCCAGTTCTTC.

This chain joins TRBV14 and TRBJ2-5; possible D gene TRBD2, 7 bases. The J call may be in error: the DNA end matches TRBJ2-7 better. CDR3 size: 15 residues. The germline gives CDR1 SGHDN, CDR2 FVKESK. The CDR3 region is CASSDRPGGADEQYF. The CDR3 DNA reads TGTGCCAGCAGCGATCGACCGGGGGGCGCGGACGAGCAGTACTTC.

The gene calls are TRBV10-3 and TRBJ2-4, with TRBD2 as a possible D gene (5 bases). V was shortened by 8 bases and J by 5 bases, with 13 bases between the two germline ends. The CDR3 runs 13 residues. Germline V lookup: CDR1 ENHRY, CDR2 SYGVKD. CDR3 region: CAISRGLENIQYF. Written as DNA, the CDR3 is TGTGCCATCTCCCGCGGGTTGGAAAACATTCAGTACTTC.

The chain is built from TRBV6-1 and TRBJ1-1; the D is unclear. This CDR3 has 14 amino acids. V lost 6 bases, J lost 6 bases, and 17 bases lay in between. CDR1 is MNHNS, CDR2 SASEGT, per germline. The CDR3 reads CASSQREGVPEAFF. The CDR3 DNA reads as TGTGCCAGCAGCCAAAGAGAGGGCGTACCTGAAGCTTTCTTT.

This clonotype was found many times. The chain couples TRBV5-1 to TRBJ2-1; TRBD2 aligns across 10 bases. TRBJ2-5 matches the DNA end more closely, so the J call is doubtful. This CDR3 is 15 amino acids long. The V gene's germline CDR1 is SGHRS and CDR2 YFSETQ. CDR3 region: CASSLSGRAGETQYF. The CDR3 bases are TGCGCCAGCAGCTTAAGCGGGAGGGCCGGAGAGACCCAGTACTTC.

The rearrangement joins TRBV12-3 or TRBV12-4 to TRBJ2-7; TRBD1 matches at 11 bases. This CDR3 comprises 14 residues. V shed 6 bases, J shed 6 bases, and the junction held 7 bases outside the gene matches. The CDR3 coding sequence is TGTGCCAGCAGCCGGACAGGGGGCTTAGTCGAGCAGTACTTC. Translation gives CASSRTGGLVEQYF.

CDR3 nucleotide sequence: TGTGCCAGCAGCTTAGATCGGCAGACCGGGGAGCTGTTTTTT. Translating gives CASSLDRQTGELFF. The chain is built from TRBV11-3 and TRBJ2-2, with no clear D. The germline V gene has CDR1 SGHNT and CDR2 YENEEA. The CDR3 sequence is 14 residues long. V was shortened by 0 bases and J by 5 bases, with 7 bases between the two germline ends.

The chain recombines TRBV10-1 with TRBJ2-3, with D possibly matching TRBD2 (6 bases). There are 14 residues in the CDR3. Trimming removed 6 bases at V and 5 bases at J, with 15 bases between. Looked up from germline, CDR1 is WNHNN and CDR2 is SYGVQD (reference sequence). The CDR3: CASSPRGLGDTQYF. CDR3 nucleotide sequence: TGCGCCAGCAGCCCCCGGGGGTTGGGAGATACGCAGTATTTT.

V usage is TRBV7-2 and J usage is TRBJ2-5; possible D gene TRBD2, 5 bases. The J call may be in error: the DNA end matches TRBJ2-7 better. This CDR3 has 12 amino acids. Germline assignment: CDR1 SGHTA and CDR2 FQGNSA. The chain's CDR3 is CASSPTSYEQYF. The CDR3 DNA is TGTGCCAGCAGCCCTACTAGTTACGAGCAGTACTTC.

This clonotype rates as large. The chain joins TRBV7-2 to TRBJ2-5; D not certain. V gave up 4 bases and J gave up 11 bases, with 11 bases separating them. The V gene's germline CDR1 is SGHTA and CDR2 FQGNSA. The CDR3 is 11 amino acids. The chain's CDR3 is CASSSYNEQYF. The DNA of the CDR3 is TGTGCCAGCAGCTCGTATAATGAGCAGTACTTC.

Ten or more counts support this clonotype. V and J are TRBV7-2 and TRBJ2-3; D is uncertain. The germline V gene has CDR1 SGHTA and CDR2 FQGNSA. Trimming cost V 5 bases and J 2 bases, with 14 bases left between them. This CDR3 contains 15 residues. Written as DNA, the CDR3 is TGTGCCAGCAGCGATAGGACCGTTAACACAGATACGCAGTATTTT. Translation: CASSDRTVNTDTQYF.